This TCR beta chain appears in the sequencing data of a study of blood T cell repertoires in COVID-19. Overall study: The origin of the acute and convalescent COVID-19 samples was the United States, Italy and Spain.

Assay: immunoSEQ multiplex PCR; the TCRdb copy retains only in-frame clones and omits some. This table has around 290,000 clones, 80% to 90% appearing once. Germline V lookup: CDR1 MNHEY, CDR2 SVGAGI. This CDR3 region has 13 residues. The ends lost 9 bases at V and 6 bases at J; junction bases unmatched: 4. The sequenced material came from peripheral blood. The TCR originated in a woman in her 70s with COVID-19, enrolled during active disease. This rearrangement joins TRBV6-5 to TRBJ2-1; 11 bases are a match to TRBD2. CDR3 nucleotide sequence: TGTGCCAGTACTAGCGGGGGCTCCAATGAGCAGTTCTTC. This translates into CASTSGGSNEQFF.